This entry describes one TCR beta chain. The antigen it recognizes is unknown. TRB rearrangements were amplified by multiplex PCR using a touch-down protocol with TRB-A and TRB-B primer pools mixed in one tube. Illumina adapters and sample indices were attached to the amplicons through two consecutive PCR reactions using Phusion HS II polymerase. After gel purification with the NucleoSpin Gel and PCR Clean-up kit, the amplicons were quantified by Qubit and checked for quality on an Agilent 2100 Bioanalyzer. Libraries were sequenced on an Illumina MiSeq using 600-cycle, single-indexed, paired-end runs. Per the authors' processing: Alignment and assembly of TRB reads were performed with MiXCR version 2.1.12 and the default MiXCR reference library. Each unique CDR3 nucleotide sequence defined a clone, and only productive sequences with at least two reads were analysed. Repertoire diversity was assessed by alpha-parameterized diversity profiles (alpha 0 to 5), including Shannon (alpha 1) and Simpson (alpha 2) indices, computed with an R script. The tcR package was used to compute combinatorial TRB VJ usage, and cohorts were compared on this usage by principal component analysis with ade4. Using GLIPH, TCRbeta CDR3s were clustered on pairs of cohorts matched for age and read depth, and a Wilcoxon test was used to compare cluster frequencies. Reprocessed by TCRdb, the reads give a single entry per CDR3 protein sequence, without DNA. TCRdb, not the original authors, processed these V and J calls. The sample table includes around 5,500 distinct CDR3 sequences. 5.5% to 7.5% of the sample comes from the top ten.

For each sample, TRB amplification used 250 ng of peripheral blood genomic DNA, equal to approximately 37,500 genome equivalents. These data are taken from a study of T cell clusters in autoimmune cytopenias (dated by TCRdb to between 2017 and 2020). About the full investigation: A mean age of around 50 years and a median age of around 60 years were recorded for the healthy donor controls, of whom 22 of 43 were female. The comparison group for autoimmune hepatitis repertoires was 20 to 25 healthy donors matched for age and sex. The study was designed to test whether a disease-specific immune repertoire signature usable as a blood-based biomarker is carried by autoimmune cytopenia patients. Alongside healthy, CLL and autoimmune hepatitis controls, autoimmune cytopenia patients had their peripheral blood TRB and IGH repertoires sequenced at active disease and again during treatment follow-up. For primary cytopenia the controls were 25 to 30 age-matched healthy donors, whereas for secondary cytopenia the controls were 14 age-matched CLL patients. Per sample, TRB sequencing gave a median depth of about 54,000 reads and a median of roughly 2,500 distinct TRB clonotypes. The research as a whole found: A lack of physiological T cell clusters in primary autoimmune cytopenia patients was suggested by GLIPH, as 51 clusters were found to be exclusive to healthy donors versus 15 to 20 exclusive to patients. Compared with active autoimmune hepatitis patients, healthy donors had almost three times as many exclusive TRB clusters, a finding consistent with an autoimmunity-wide signature. TRB repertoire shifts, with less even repertoires in secondary cytopenia and CLL, mostly reflected lymphoma bias rather than autoimmunity. In the comparison of secondary cytopenia with CLL, no cluster-lack signature showed up, apparently because the dominant lymphoma-associated repertoire masked the signature. The T cell clusters were defined only in silico, and the functional role of the clusters was left to be validated experimentally.

Separately, the same data were catalogued under a study of T cell repertoires in aging, cancer and after chemotherapy. That second publication adds: Six donor age groups were covered, ranging from 30 or younger up to 70 or older, and each group contained at least three individuals. Control TCR repertoires from healthy donors were recorded across several months to years, and re-sampling revealed clear clonal overlap. The complete dataset included around 9 million TCR reads. Compared with age-matched healthy donors, untreated patients with either hematological or solid cancers had significantly lower TCR diversity in the blood along with higher clonality. In healthy donors, the decline in TCR diversity with age was mainly due to loss of richness, whereas in cancer patients loss of evenness also played a role. In both cancer cohorts, median generation probability rose over the chemotherapy interval, which suggests that the repertoire was reconstituted through rebound thymic output. The authors noted that the repertoire data do not allow conclusions about immunological memory after chemotherapy. The study profiled peripheral blood TCR beta repertoires from healthy donors and cancer patients to examine immunoaging and T cell reconstitution after chemotherapy. Alongside some 96 healthy donors serving as a reference group, the cohort included approximately 220 cancer patients, of whom more than 85 had hematological cancers and about 130 had solid cancers. MiXCR versions 2.12 and 3.0.5 were used to process the TRB sequences. The repertoire metrics were Shannon diversity, evenness, clonality (calculated as one minus evenness), and diversity profiles parameterized by alpha from 0 to 5. Generation probabilities of clones in paired pre- and post-chemotherapy samples were computed with the IGoR algorithm.

The TCR comes from a human donor in good health. The sample consisted of peripheral blood.

CDR3 loop: CSATRRLAGKETGELFF. The rearrangement joined TRBV20-1 to TRBJ2-2; absent DNA, TCRdb's TRBD2 call cannot be checked. The CDR3 measures 17 amino acids from cysteine to phenylalanine. No DNA accompanies this entry. The germline V gene (reference sequence) supplies CDR1 DFQATT and CDR2 SNEGSKA.